This T cell receptor beta chain appears in the sequencing data of a study of T cells in Graves' hyperthyroidism and ophthalmopathy. On this clonotype itself: The antigen remains undetermined.

The CDR3 is 15 residues long. V was clipped by 2 bases and J by 5 bases; unmatched bases: 6. The germline V gene encodes CDR1 SGHTA and CDR2 FQGTGA. General study results and limits: Before onset, ophthalmopathy was predicted by the model a median approximately 6.5 months earlier.

The CDR3 regions of TCR beta were amplified from RNA transcripts. The study used the HTBI primer set for a first-round RT-PCR of the TCR CDR3. MiXCR, run by TCRdb on the multiplex PCR reads, gives a single entry per CDR3 protein. The table lists about 400,000 distinct CDR3 sequences, 14% to 15% of them singletons. This receptor was obtained from a woman aged 25 to 39 with Graves' hyperthyroidism. The chain recombines TRBV7-3 with TRBJ2-3, with 8 bases fitting TRBD2. Sequenced input: blood. CDR3 coding DNA: TGTGCCAGCAGCTTAGCGGGAGGAATTGGAGATACGCAGTATTTT. Encoded protein: CASSLAGGIGDTQYF.